This TCR beta chain is from a study of immune heterogeneity within non-small cell lung tumors. Study-level background: It was found that the tumors were a few squamous cell carcinomas, around eleven non-squamous carcinomas and 1 not otherwise specified.

Broader study findings: Identical dominant CDR3 beta clonotypes recurred across a patient's tumor sites, together with site-unique high-frequency clones. Individual patients showed largely nonoverlapping sets of high-frequency T-cell receptor beta clonotypes.

CDR1 ENHRY and CDR2 SYGVKD come from the germline V gene. V gave up 7 bases and J gave up 1 base, with 10 bases separating them. The CDR3 sequence is 13 residues long. Template was bulk tumor genomic DNA, about 600 ng per sample. Multiple widely separated biopsies were taken from each primary tumor at surgery. The patients were newly diagnosed with non-small cell lung cancer, had not been treated, and had curative surgery. Multiplex PCR with 32 V and 13 J primers amplified TCR beta CDR3. TCRdb re-derived calls from the multiplex PCR reads in MiXCR, one entry per CDR3 protein. The table has some 15,000 distinct CDR3 sequences, over 25% seen once. This clonotype appeared many times. The target antigen is unknown.

The chain uses TRBV10-3 and TRBJ1-1; D is unclear. The clonotype originates from a woman aged 45-65 years with non-small cell lung cancer. Sequencing was done on a sample of lung tumor tissue. CDR3 sequence: CAITPHKNTEAFF. As DNA, the CDR3 is TGTGCCATCACCCCCCACAAGAACACTGAAGCTTTCTTT.